A single sample is the source of the 31 T cell receptor beta chains below, sequenced in a study of PD-1 blockade in mismatch repair-deficient tumors. Measured with immunoSEQ multiplex PCR; TCRdb has only the in-frame clones, and not every one. The profile shows about 100,000 clones, 70% to 85% of them singletons. This sample comprised peripheral blood, obtained 35 to 37 weeks after starting pembrolizumab. The receptors derive from an adult with mismatch repair-deficient cancer.

The rearrangement links TRBV10-3 to TRBJ2-5; TRBD2 matches 14 bases. J was trimmed by 4 bases and V by 6 bases; bases with no gene match: 7. CDR3 length: 16 residues. The V gene's germline CDR1 is ENHRY and CDR2 SYGVKD. The CDR3 loop reads CAISGTSGRRGETQYF. The CDR3 DNA reads TGTGCCATCAGCGGGACTAGCGGGAGAAGAGGAGAGACCCAGTACTTC.

V usage is TRBV7-9 and J usage is TRBJ2-5; 7 bases agree with TRBD1. V lost 7 bases to trimming and J lost 1 base; unmatched junction nucleotides: 3. The germline CDR1 and CDR2 sequences are SEHNR and FQNEAQ (reference sequence). The CDR3 totals 13 residues. The CDR3: CASTGDSQETQYF. The CDR3 bases are TGTGCCAGCACCGGGGACAGCCAAGAGACCCAGTACTTC.

The count of this clone is one. The genes are TRBV11-3 and TRBJ2-3, with 8 bases identical to TRBD2. Germline V gene lookup returns CDR1 SGHNT and CDR2 YENEEA. V dropped 1 base and J dropped 3; count of bases not matched to a gene: 6. The CDR3 sequence is 16 residues long. The CDR3 loop reads CASSLGSGSRTDTQYF. The CDR3 bases are TGTGCCAGCAGCTTAGGAAGCGGGAGTCGGACAGATACGCAGTATTTT.

The CDR3 sequence: CASHSGGYEQYF. CDR3 DNA sequence: TGTGCCAGCCATAGCGGGGGCTACGAGCAGTACTTC. This chain joins TRBV6-6 and TRBJ2-7; 9 bases map to TRBD2. The CDR3 is 12 residues long. CDR1 and CDR2 (germline): MNHNY, SVGAGI (reference sequence). V dropped 8 bases and J dropped 3; count of bases not matched to a gene: 2.

The chain employs TRBV11-2 and TRBJ2-7; 9 bases line up with TRBD2. This CDR3 has 15 residues. V dropped 5 bases and J dropped 2; count of bases not matched to a gene: 7. CDR1 and CDR2 (germline): SGHAT, FQNNGV. The CDR3 coding sequence is TGTGCCAGCAGCGTCGGGACTAGCACGCCCTACGAGCAGTACTTC. It specifies CASSVGTSTPYEQYF.

The chain links TRBV2 to TRBJ1-2, with D perhaps matching TRBD1 (5 bases). V gave up 0 bases and J gave up 4 bases, with 15 bases separating them. Germline values: CDR1 SNHLY, CDR2 FYNNEI. This CDR3 contains 16 residues. The CDR3 spells CASSEARQGGGYGYTF. The CDR3, as DNA: TGTGCCAGCAGTGAAGCGCGGCAGGGCGGCGGCTATGGCTACACCTTC.

The chain recombines TRBV5-6 with TRBJ2-7; 10 nucleotides align to TRBD2. Germline V gene data show CDR1 as SGHDT and CDR2 as YYEEEE. J gave up 4 bases and V 4 bases, and 8 bases lay outside the gene matches. The CDR3 totals 15 residues. CDR3 residues: CASSPSGRAVYEQYF. The CDR3 DNA follows: TGTGCCAGCAGCCCGAGCGGGAGGGCTGTATACGAGCAGTACTTC.

Only one count was recorded for this clone. J is TRBJ2-2 and V is TRBV7-3; D unresolved. V lost 2 bases and J 4 bases, leaving 8 bases between the germline ends. This CDR3 has 14 residues. Germline-derived CDR1 and CDR2 are SGHTA and FQGTGA. The CDR3 region has the DNA TGTGCCAGCAGCTTAGCAGTTTCCACCGGGGAGCTGTTTTTT. It codes for CASSLAVSTGELFF.

The count of this clone is one. J is TRBJ1-2 and V is TRBV2; D is perhaps TRBD1 (5 bases). V dropped 7 bases and J dropped 6 bases, with 15 bases sitting between them. There are 13 residues in the CDR3. CDR1 SNHLY and CDR2 FYNNEI come from the germline V gene. The CDR3 DNA follows: TGTGCCAGCAACCTCGCTGGGGCCCATGGCTACACCTTC. Encoded protein: CASNLAGAHGYTF. Complete variable domain (other parts from reference TRBV2 and TRBJ1-2): EPEVTQTPSHQVTQMGQEVILRCVPISNHLYFYWYRQILGQKVEFLVSFYNNEISEKSEIFDDQFSVERPDGSNFTLKIRSTKLEDSAMYFCASNLAGAHGYTFGSGTRLTVV.

The V gene is TRBV11-3, the J gene TRBJ2-5; possible D gene TRBD2, 5 bases. Germline lookup yields CDR1 SGHNT and CDR2 YENEEA. This CDR3 comprises 15 residues. V gave up 5 bases and J gave up 6 bases, with 19 bases separating them. The CDR3 region has the DNA TGTGCCAGCAGCCCCGAAACGGGGAGCGGCCAGACCCAGTACTTC. Amino acid sequence: CASSPETGSGQTQYF.

This clone was observed a single time. The chain recombines TRBV4-2 with TRBJ2-3; D not resolved. The V gene's germline CDR1 is LGHNA and CDR2 YNFKEQ. Deletions cut 6 bases from V and 2 bases from J, with 9 bases between. The CDR3 extends over 13 amino acids. CDR3 sequence (DNA): TGTGCCAGCAGTAGGGATTCCACAGATACGCAGTATTTT. Amino acid sequence: CASSRDSTDTQYF.

J is TRBJ2-7 and V is TRBV9; D remains unclear. V was shortened by 0 bases and J by 3 bases, with 13 bases between the two germline ends. CDR3 size: 15 residues. Germline CDR1 is SGDLS and CDR2 is YYNGEE. The CDR3 loop reads CASSVDGDGYYEQYF. CDR3 sequence (DNA): TGTGCCAGCAGCGTAGATGGCGACGGCTACTACGAGCAGTACTTC.

V usage is TRBV6-5 and J usage is TRBJ1-5, with D hard to call. CDR1 MNHEY and CDR2 SVGAGI come from the germline V gene. This CDR3 spans 14 amino acids. Trimming removed 6 bases from V and 2 bases from J, with 11 bases in between. CDR3: CASSRDAGNQPQHF. In nucleotides, the CDR3 is TGTGCCAGCAGCCGGGATGCGGGCAATCAGCCCCAGCATTTT.

In nucleotides, the CDR3 is TGTGCCAGCAGCCACAGCTCCCGACAGGGCAATGAGCAGTTCTTC. Residues: CASSHSSRQGNEQFF. This sequence joins TRBV11-3 and TRBJ2-1; TRBD1 matches 7 bases. This CDR3 comprises 15 residues. Trimming took 5 bases from V and 6 from J; bases not matched to a gene: 10. In germline, CDR1 is SGHNT, CDR2 YENEEA.

The V call is TRBV6-6, the J call TRBJ2-7; D is uncertain. Between the trimmed V and J ends, which lost 2 bases and 6 bases, there was a span of 17 bases. In germline, CDR1 is MNHNY, CDR2 SVGAGI (reference sequence). This CDR3 has 15 residues. This chain's CDR3 is CASSYGLRRTLEQYF. The CDR3 DNA reads TGTGCCAGCAGTTACGGCCTAAGGAGAACTCTCGAGCAGTACTTC.

This chain joins TRBV19 and TRBJ2-7; D may be TRBD2 (5 bases). Germline V lookup: CDR1 LNHDA, CDR2 SQIVND (reference sequence). Trimming pared 9 bases from V and 3 bases from J, leaving 15 bases between. CDR3 size: 13 residues. CDR3 bases: TGTGCCAGCCGCCTCGGACGGGACTACGAGCAGTACTTC. It specifies CASRLGRDYEQYF.

This clone has just one count. The V gene is TRBV9, the J gene TRBJ2-1; 11 bases are a match to TRBD1. Germline V gene sequence: CDR1 SGDLS, CDR2 YYNGEE. With 4 bases clipped from V and 10 bases from J, the junction kept 4 bases outside the gene matches. This CDR3 spans 13 amino acids. DNA for the CDR3: TGTGCCAGCAGCATGGACAGGGGGCGAGAGCAGTTCTTC. Amino acids: CASSMDRGREQFF.

This chain links TRBV18 with TRBJ1-4; perhaps TRBD1 as D (5 bases). This CDR3 is built from 15 residues. The V gene lost 1 base and the J gene lost 8 bases, with 14 bases spanning the gap. Germline CDR1 is KGHSH and CDR2 is LQKENI. CDR3 nucleotide sequence: TGTGCCAGCTCACCACTTGCGGGGGGTCACGAAAAACTGTTTTTT. Translation gives CASSPLAGGHEKLFF.

A single count supports this clone. This sequence joins TRBV6-6 and TRBJ2-2; D could derive from TRBD1 or TRBD2 (5 bases each). Germline V lookup: CDR1 MNHNY, CDR2 SVGAGI (reference sequence). V was cut by 6 bases and J by 0 bases, with 8 bases left in between. This CDR3 is 14 amino acids long. The CDR3 is CASRSGPNTGELFF. The CDR3 DNA is TGTGCCAGCAGATCGGGGCCGAACACCGGGGAGCTGTTTTTT.

The CDR3: CASSLRQGANTF. The CDR3 DNA sequence: TGTGCCAGCAGCTTACGACAGGGGGCTAACACCTTC. The chain uses TRBV7-9 and TRBJ1-2; 10 bases align to TRBD1. This CDR3 spans 12 amino acids. Germline trimming cut 2 bases from V and 12 bases from J; bases unmatched to any gene: 3. Germline CDR1 is SEHNR and CDR2 is FQNEAQ (reference sequence).

The chain links TRBV4-1 to TRBJ2-5, with 7 bases that match TRBD2. J gave up 4 bases and V 4 bases, and 12 bases lay outside the gene matches. The CDR3 loop spans 16 amino acids. Per germline, CDR1 MGHRA and CDR2 YSYEKL. CDR3 sequence reads: CASSRGITGGPETQYF. As DNA, the CDR3 is TGCGCCAGCAGCCGGGGCATTACGGGAGGACCAGAGACCCAGTACTTC.

Only a few counts were recorded for this clone. The rearrangement joins TRBV30 to TRBJ1-4; no definite D call. This CDR3 is built from 14 residues. V was trimmed by 3 bases and J by 8 bases, leaving 16 bases between them. Germline V CDR1 and CDR2: GTSNPN, SVGIG (reference sequence). The CDR3 loop is CAWSRQGMSEKLFF. DNA for the CDR3: TGTGCCTGGAGCAGACAAGGGATGAGCGAAAAACTGTTTTTT.

This clone is a singleton in its sample. This chain links TRBV6-4 with TRBJ2-7, with 9 positions matching TRBD2. Germline V gene sequence: CDR1 MRHNA, CDR2 SNTAGT. V lost 7 bases to trimming and J lost 5 bases; unmatched junction nucleotides: 15. CDR3 length: 16 amino acids. This CDR3 reads CASINDGAGGPHEQYF. In nucleotides, the CDR3 is TGTGCCAGCATCAACGACGGGGCGGGAGGGCCGCACGAGCAGTACTTC.

This clone was counted a single time. CDR3 sequence: CASSQGAGNEQFF. CDR3 nucleotides: TGCGCCAGCAGCCAGGGGGCAGGCAATGAGCAGTTCTTC. The rearrangement joins TRBV5-1 to TRBJ2-1; 8 positions match TRBD1. CDR3 length equals 13 residues. CDR1 is SGHRS, CDR2 YFSETQ, per germline. Losses at the gene ends were 4 bases for V and 6 bases for J; bases not matched to a gene: 3.

This chain connects TRBV5-4 to TRBJ1-2, with 9 bases matching TRBD1. CDR3 length equals 15 residues. Germline values: CDR1 SGHNT, CDR2 YYREEE (reference sequence). V was clipped by 4 bases and J by 8 bases; unmatched bases: 12. In DNA, the CDR3 is TGTGCCAGCAGCCGAGATAATACAGGGGGCGAGGGCTACACCTTC. Translation: CASSRDNTGGEGYTF.

The chain uses TRBV28 and TRBJ1-4, with TRBD1 matching 7 bases. The V gene's germline CDR1 is MDHEN and CDR2 SYDVKM. J lost 8 bases, V lost 6 bases, and 6 bases had no gene match. The CDR3 contains 13 residues. DNA for the CDR3: TGTGCCAGCAGCCAGCGGGGACAGGAAAAACTGTTTTTT. Its protein is CASSQRGQEKLFF.

V and J are TRBV7-6 and TRBJ2-1, with 8 bases aligning to TRBD2. The V gene's germline CDR1 is SGHVS and CDR2 FNYEAQ. There are 15 residues in the CDR3. CDR3 DNA: TGTGCTCTGCCCAATAGCGGGAACTCCTACAATGAGCAGTTCTTC. This sequence encodes CALPNSGNSYNEQFF. The complete variable domain, with remaining parts taken from reference TRBV7-6 and TRBJ2-1, reads GAGVSQSPRYKVTKRGQDVALRCDPISGHVSLYWYRQALGQGPEFLTYFNYEAQQDKSGLPNDRFSAERPEGSISTLTIQRTEQRDSAMYRCALPNSGNSYNEQFFGPGTRLTVL.

J is TRBJ1-2 and V is TRBV11-3; TRBD1 agrees at 10 bases. The CDR3 contains 14 residues. Germline-derived CDR1 and CDR2 are SGHNT and YENEEA. Trimming cost V 3 bases and J 4 bases; bases outside gene matches: 2. CDR3 bases: TGTGCCAGCAGCTTGGGACAGGGGATCTATGGCTACACCTTC. Translation gives CASSLGQGIYGYTF.

V and J are TRBV30 and TRBJ2-7, with 11 bases matching TRBD2. V gave up 2 bases and J gave up 4 bases; unmatched junction bases: 4. Germline assignment: CDR1 GTSNPN and CDR2 SVGIG (reference sequence). CDR3 size: 14 residues. The CDR3 DNA follows: TGTGCCTGGAGTTCGACTAGCGGGGCGTACGAGCAGTACTTC. Translating gives CAWSSTSGAYEQYF.

This chain links TRBV2 with TRBJ1-3, with D unclear. Germline assignment: CDR1 SNHLY and CDR2 FYNNEI. This CDR3 has 14 amino acids. V shed 2 bases and J shed 0 bases, with 5 bases lying between them. The CDR3 protein is CASSESRSGNTIYF. In DNA, the CDR3 is TGTGCCAGCAGTGAAAGCCGCTCTGGAAACACCATATATTTT.

V gene TRBV19 combines with J gene TRBJ2-1; TRBD2 matches at 10 bases. This CDR3 has 19 residues. Germline trimming cut 3 bases from V and 2 bases from J; bases unmatched to any gene: 13. Germline-derived CDR1 and CDR2 are LNHDA and SQIVND (reference sequence). The CDR3 region has the DNA TGTGCCAGTAGTATTTCGGGGGGATCTAGCGGGAGTCCCTACAATGAGCAGTTCTTC. This codes for CASSISGGSSGSPYNEQFF.